Each of the 32 T cell receptor beta chains below was sequenced from the same sample in a study of monozygotic twins with inflammatory bowel disease. Using the 5' RACE reads, TCRdb records one entry per CDR3 protein without DNA. The sample data list some 150,000 distinct CDR3 sequences. Sample: blood. The receptors were gathered from a human donor with ulcerative colitis or Crohn's disease, or a healthy co-twin of an affected twin (not recorded which).

This rearrangement joins TRBV14 to TRBJ2-3; the TRBD1 assignment by TCRdb is unverifiable without DNA. This CDR3 is built from 15 residues. Germline CDR1 reads SGHDN; CDR2 reads FVKESK. CDR3 sequence: CASSQIARLRDTQYF.

The chain has TRBV29-1 and TRBJ2-2; the TCRdb call, TRBD1, lacks DNA for checking. The CDR3 has 12 residues. Germline CDR1 and CDR2: SQVTM and ANQGSEA. CDR3 protein: CSVRTGSGELFF.

This chain's CDR3 is CASSYVGGGYGYTF. The rearrangement joins TRBV6-5 to TRBJ1-2; the TCRdb call, TRBD1, lacks DNA for checking. Germline CDR1 is MNHEY and CDR2 is SVGAGI. The CDR3 runs to 14 residues.

The genes are TRBV20-1 and TRBJ1-3. The CDR3 covers 13 residues. Germline CDR1 is DFQATT and CDR2 is SNEGSKA (reference sequence). The CDR3 sequence is CSASFGSGNTIYF.

This chain joins TRBV20-1 and TRBJ1-5. Germline CDR1 DFQATT, CDR2 SNEGSKA (reference sequence). The length of the CDR3 is 12 residues. The CDR3 sequence is CSARPGPQPQHF.

The J gene is TRBJ1-2, the V gene TRBV20-1; without DNA, the TCRdb call of TRBD1 cannot be checked. This CDR3 contains 18 residues. Germline V CDR1 and CDR2: DFQATT, SNEGSKA (reference sequence). The CDR3 spells CSARDLRDRGRWGYGYTF.

The rearrangement joins TRBV20-1 to TRBJ2-7; TCRdb's D call, TRBD1, is unchecked because there is no DNA. CDR3 length equals 11 residues. From germline, CDR1 is DFQATT and CDR2 SNEGSKA (reference sequence). The CDR3 reads CSPDRVGEQYF.

The chain uses TRBV15 and TRBJ2-3. Germline V lookup: CDR1 LNHNV, CDR2 YYDKDF (reference sequence). The CDR3 has 16 amino acids. The CDR3 here is CATSRDMGRSTDTLYF.

The chain carries TRBV15 and TRBJ2-2. This CDR3 contains 14 residues. Looked up from germline, CDR1 is LNHNV and CDR2 is YYDKDF (reference sequence). Here the CDR3 reads CATSIRANTGELFF.

The V call is TRBV6-1, the J call TRBJ2-1; TCRdb lists TRBD2, though no DNA is available to test this call. The CDR3 has 15 amino acids. CDR1 MNHNS and CDR2 SASEGT come from the germline V gene. The CDR3 is CAGGLAGGPSNEQFF.

V usage is TRBV5-1 and J usage is TRBJ2-2. This CDR3 comprises 16 residues. Germline CDR1 and CDR2: SGHRS and YFSETQ. CDR3 residues: CASSFGSVPNTGELFF.

The rearrangement links TRBV6-5 to TRBJ2-2; the D call from TCRdb, TRBD1, cannot be confirmed without DNA. This CDR3 is 17 amino acids long. The germline gives CDR1 MNHEY, CDR2 SVGAGI. The CDR3 is CASSHGVAGRNTGELFF.

The J gene is TRBJ1-1, the V gene TRBV5-1; the D gene TCRdb calls, TRBD1, cannot be checked with no DNA. From germline, CDR1 is SGHRS and CDR2 YFSETQ. CDR3 length: 15 amino acids. CDR3 loop: CASSLDGDRGAEAFF.

The rearrangement joins TRBV16 to TRBJ1-2. Looked up from germline, CDR1 is KGHSY and CDR2 is FQNENV. The CDR3 runs to 14 residues. CDR3 sequence: CASSQSPANYGYTF.

This chain links TRBV20-1 with TRBJ2-3; TCRdb indicates TRBD1, and absent DNA this call remains unverified. Germline lookup yields CDR1 DFQATT and CDR2 SNEGSKA (reference sequence). This CDR3 is built from 19 residues. The CDR3 spells CSARESLRQYPGRADTQYF.

The V call is TRBV7-3, the J call TRBJ2-2; TCRdb returns TRBD2, unconfirmable since there is no DNA. The CDR3 length is 18 residues. Germline V lookup: CDR1 SGHTA, CDR2 FQGTGA. The CDR3: CASSPLPGLAAPAGELFF.

This chain connects TRBV2 to TRBJ2-7; TCRdb lists TRBD1, though no DNA is available to test this call. CDR1 SNHLY and CDR2 FYNNEI come from the germline V gene. The CDR3 is 14 amino acids. The CDR3 here is CASSDTGKFYEQYF. Full variable domain (rest looked up from reference TRBV2 and TRBJ2-7): EPEVTQTPSHQVTQMGQEVILRCVPISNHLYFYWYRQILGQKVEFLVSFYNNEISEKSEIFDDQFSVERPDGSNFTLKIRSTKLEDSAMYFCASSDTGKFYEQYFGPGTRLTVT.

CDR3 loop: CASSYGRGMFTEAFF. The genes are TRBV5-4 and TRBJ1-1; TCRdb proposes TRBD1, but this gene call is untestable without DNA. Germline V gives CDR1 SGHNT, CDR2 YYREEE (reference sequence). This CDR3 region has 15 residues.

This sequence joins TRBV14 and TRBJ2-5; without DNA, the TCRdb call of TRBD2 cannot be checked. This CDR3 comprises 16 residues. Germline values: CDR1 SGHDN, CDR2 FVKESK. CDR3 sequence: CASSQFKGRQEETQYF. Supplemented by reference TRBV14 and TRBJ2-5, the full variable domain reads EAGVTQFPSHSVIEKGQTVTLRCDPISGHDNLYWYRRVMGKEIKFLLHFVKESKQDESGMPNNRFLAERTGGTYSTLKVQPAELEDSGVYFCASSQFKGRQEETQYFGPGTRLLVL.

This chain links TRBV20-1 with TRBJ1-1; as DNA is missing, the TRBD1 call by TCRdb cannot be tested. The V gene's germline CDR1 is DFQATT and CDR2 SNEGSKA (reference sequence). The CDR3 runs to 13 residues. The CDR3 loop reads CSAITPGDTEAFF.

This chain joins TRBV7-6 and TRBJ2-3; TCRdb's D gene call, TRBD2, goes unchecked for lack of DNA. The CDR3 has 17 amino acids. In germline, CDR1 is SGHVS, CDR2 FNYEAQ. CDR3 protein: CASSLARRGLATDTQYF.

The chain carries TRBV4-1 and TRBJ1-4; TCRdb picks TRBD1, but there is no DNA to check that call. The germline gives CDR1 MGHRA, CDR2 YSYEKL. This CDR3 comprises 13 residues. The CDR3 sequence is CASSQGQGLKLFF.

This chain joins TRBV20-1 and TRBJ1-5. The CDR3 totals 12 residues. Per the germline V gene, CDR1 is DFQATT and CDR2 is SNEGSKA (reference sequence). The CDR3 reads CSARESNQPQHF.

This clonotype is called medium-sized (0.01 to 0.1%) based on its frequency. This chain uses TRBV19 with TRBJ1-3. Germline CDR1 LNHDA, CDR2 SQIVND (reference sequence). CDR3 length equals 13 residues. The CDR3: CASSIAGEDTIYF.

The chain links TRBV5-1 to TRBJ2-5. The CDR3 consists of 13 residues. Germline CDR1 is SGHRS and CDR2 is YFSETQ. Here the CDR3 reads CASSWDYWETQYF.

This chain links TRBV24-1 with TRBJ2-5; TCRdb's D gene call, TRBD1, goes unchecked for lack of DNA. This CDR3 region has 15 residues. Germline V gene lookup returns CDR1 KGHDR and CDR2 SFDVKD. CDR3 amino acids: CATSEGSGTQETQYF.

This chain connects TRBV19 to TRBJ1-5. The CDR3 length is 15 residues. Germline V gene data show CDR1 as LNHDA and CDR2 as SQIVND (reference sequence). The CDR3 spells CASSMISEGWQPQHF. Using reference TRBV19 and TRBJ1-5 for the parts outside the CDR3, the full variable domain is DGGITQSPKYLFRKEGQNVTLSCEQNLNHDAMYWYRQDPGQGLRLIYYSQIVNDFQKGDIAEGYSVSREKKESFPLTVTSAQKNPTAFYLCASSMISEGWQPQHFGDGTRLSIL.

The V call is TRBV7-9, the J call TRBJ2-1; TCRdb designates TRBD1, a call that cannot be tested without DNA. The CDR3 has 15 residues. Germline V CDR1 and CDR2: SEHNR, FQNEAQ (reference sequence). CDR3 in amino acids: CASNKIQGGRNEQFF.

The chain couples TRBV7-2 to TRBJ1-4; checking the TCRdb D call of TRBD1 is not possible without DNA. The germline V gene encodes CDR1 SGHTA and CDR2 FQGNSA. CDR3 length equals 15 residues. CDR3 sequence: CASSLVGDPNEKLFF.

The chain recombines TRBV12-3 or TRBV12-4 with TRBJ2-7; TCRdb proposes TRBD1, but this gene call is untestable without DNA. The CDR3 spans 14 residues. This chain's CDR3 is CASRLAGGSYEQYF.

The chain uses TRBV30 and TRBJ1-5. The CDR3 is made up of 13 amino acids. Germline lookup yields CDR1 GTSNPN and CDR2 SVGIG (reference sequence). The CDR3 sequence: CAWSVSDNQPQHF. The complete variable domain, with remaining parts taken from reference TRBV30 and TRBJ1-5, reads SQTIHQWPATLVQPVGSPLSLECTVEGTSNPNLYWYRQAAGRGLQLLFYSVGIGQISSEVPQNLSASRPQDRQFILSSKKLLLSDSGFYLCAWSVSDNQPQHFGDGTRLSIL.

The chain has TRBV11-2 and TRBJ1-6. The germline V gene has CDR1 SGHAT and CDR2 FQNNGV. This CDR3 contains 12 residues. The CDR3 here is CASSLDRPPLHF.